This T cell receptor (beta chain) was found in a study of human T cells and chemical hapten exposure. The wider study: A roughly 2 cm by roughly 2 cm inner upper arm patch received 2% DPC for sensitization. How much TCR each sample yielded varied, mostly because pooled library volumes differed slightly. Diphenylcyclopropenone, dosed weekly to the scalp, was given to patients throughout the roughly 24-week study.

Trimming took 6 bases from V and 0 from J; bases not matched to a gene: 9. From germline, CDR1 is MNHEY and CDR2 SVGEGT. The CDR3 extends over 16 amino acids. The time point was: pre-sensitization, week 0. The sample's treatment: therapeutic diphenylcyclopropenone sensitization with weekly scalp DPC. Individual cDNA molecules received unique molecular identifiers in the library. TCRdb processed the RACE reads anew with MiXCR; each CDR3 protein has one entry. This sample has more than 75,000 distinct CDR3 sequences, with roughly 8.8% found just once. The sequencing used whole blood, collected in connection with sensitization to the hapten diphenylcyclopropenone (DPC). This TCR was sampled from a woman between 35 and 50 years old with alopecia areata. Some clones in this sample may be carry-over from other donors' samples. The rearrangement joins TRBV6-2 or TRBV6-3 to TRBJ2-7; 9 nucleotides line up with TRBD2. The CDR3 sequence: CASSSLTSGYSYEQYF. CDR3 nucleotides: TGTGCCAGCAGCTCCCTGACTAGCGGATACTCCTACGAGCAGTACTTC.